These 22 T cell receptor beta chains were sequenced from one sample in a study of blood T cell repertoires in COVID-19. The repertoire was sequenced with immunoSEQ multiplex PCR; TCRdb's copy has only in-frame clones and lacks some. Of about 89,000 clones in the sample, more than 65% are singletons; the top ten hold around 11%. The sample comprised peripheral blood. The receptors originated from a woman at least 80 years old with acute or convalescent COVID-19.

The chain links TRBV24-1 to TRBJ2-7, with 9 bases identical to TRBD1. Germline loops: CDR1 KGHDR, CDR2 SFDVKD. V lost 12 bases, J lost 1 base, and 3 bases stayed unmatched. The CDR3 is made up of 12 amino acids. This CDR3 is CAAGTGSYEQYF. The CDR3, as DNA: TGTGCCGCCGGGACAGGGTCCTACGAGCAGTACTTC.

Regarding this clone: At one end the junction does not follow the germline gene, possibly because of a read error. This CDR3 is also generated by other DNA sequences in the sample. The chain carries TRBV7-9 and TRBJ1-1, with D perhaps TRBD1 (5 bases). Germline assignment: CDR1 SEHNR and CDR2 FQNEAQ (reference sequence). The CDR3 runs to 14 residues. The CDR3 DNA is TGTGCCAGCAGCTTAGACGGGAGCTCGGGGGAAGCCTTCTTT. This encodes CASSLDGSSGEAFF.

The chain recombines TRBV9 with TRBJ2-1, with no clear D. Trimming took 4 bases from V and 7 from J, leaving 12 bases between them. Germline CDR1 is SGDLS and CDR2 is YYNGEE. The CDR3 consists of 13 residues. CDR3 sequence reads: CASSRDVWNEQFF. For the CDR3, the DNA is TGTGCCAGCAGCAGAGATGTGTGGAATGAGCAGTTCTTC.

This chain joins TRBV2 and TRBJ2-7; 7 nucleotides align to TRBD1. This CDR3 has 13 residues. V lost 6 bases to trimming and J lost 3 bases; unmatched junction nucleotides: 5. Germline V gene sequence: CDR1 SNHLY, CDR2 FYNNEI. The CDR3 is CASRTTGSYEQYF. In nucleotides, the CDR3 is TGTGCCAGCAGGACGACAGGGAGCTACGAGCAGTACTTC.

This chain uses TRBV9 with TRBJ1-4, with 8 positions matching TRBD1. Germline V lookup: CDR1 SGDLS, CDR2 YYNGEE. The V segment lost 3 bases and the J segment 8 bases; nucleotides outside the gene matches: 12. This CDR3 comprises 16 residues. The CDR3 DNA reads TGTGCCAGCAGCGCCCGTGTCCCTGGACAGGGCGAAAAACTGTTTTTT. Encoded protein: CASSARVPGQGEKLFF.

This chain joins TRBV19 and TRBJ2-5; possibly TRBD1 for D (5 bases). V gave up 5 bases and J gave up 5 bases, with 15 bases separating them. CDR1 is LNHDA and CDR2 is SQIVND in the germline V gene (reference sequence). The CDR3 length is 14 residues. CDR3: CASSVGGSGETQYF. CDR3 DNA: TGTGCCAGTAGTGTAGGTGGTTCAGGGGAGACCCAGTACTTC.

The chain links TRBV7-8 to TRBJ1-5, with TRBD1 as a possible D gene (5 bases). Germline V gene sequence: CDR1 SGHVS, CDR2 FQNEAQ. The V end lost 5 bases, the J end lost 3 bases, and 17 bases lay between the germline ends. The CDR3 consists of 16 residues. The DNA for the CDR3 is TGTGCCAGCAGCAACCCTGGAAGGGGCGACAATCAGCCCCAGCATTTT. Its protein product is CASSNPGRGDNQPQHF.

This clone was seen just once. The V call is TRBV11-2, the J call TRBJ2-7; D may be TRBD2 (6 bases). The CDR3 totals 13 residues. Germline assignment: CDR1 SGHAT and CDR2 FQNNGV. Trimming shortened V by 4 bases and J by 3 bases, and 10 bases separated the two germline ends. CDR3 nucleotides: TGTGCCAGCAGCTCCGGACTATACTACGAGCAGTACTTC. Protein product: CASSSGLYYEQYF.

The chain employs TRBV14 and TRBJ2-5; 7 bases agree with TRBD2. The CDR3 has 15 residues. The V segment lost 1 base and the J segment 11 bases; nucleotides outside the gene matches: 13. CDR1 and CDR2 from the germline V gene are SGHDN and FVKESK. CDR3 bases: TGTGCCAGCAGCCAAGCGGGGGGAGTACCAAGACCGCAGTACTTC. Protein product: CASSQAGGVPRPQYF.

This sequence joins TRBV6-1 and TRBJ2-2, with 7 bases identical to TRBD1. The CDR3 totals 16 residues. Looked up from germline, CDR1 is MNHNS and CDR2 is SASEGT. Trimming at V came to 2 bases and at J to 4 bases, leaving 7 bases not matched to a gene. The CDR3: CASSEPTGAGTGELFF. The CDR3 DNA reads as TGTGCCAGCAGTGAACCCACAGGGGCGGGCACCGGGGAGCTGTTTTTT.

The rearrangement joins TRBV15 to TRBJ1-3; tentative D call: TRBD1 (5 bases). This CDR3 has 15 amino acids. CDR1 is LNHNV and CDR2 is YYDKDF in the germline V gene (reference sequence). V dropped 0 bases and J dropped 3 bases, with 9 bases sitting between them. The CDR3, as DNA: TGTGCCACCAGCAGAGATCCGACAGATGGAAACACCATATATTTT. It is translated as CATSRDPTDGNTIYF. Variable domain in full (rest from reference TRBV15 and TRBJ1-3): DAMVIQNPRYQVTQFGKPVTLSCSQTLNHNVMYWYQQKSSQAPKLLFHYYDKDFNNEADTPDNFQSRRPNTSFCFLDIRSPGLGDTAMYLCATSRDPTDGNTIYFGEGSWLTVV.

The chain recombines TRBV5-6 with TRBJ1-2, with D possibly being TRBD1 (5 bases). Germline CDR1 and CDR2: SGHDT and YYEEEE. The CDR3 contains 13 residues. V was cut by 4 bases and J by 8 bases, with 15 bases left in between. CDR3 sequence reads: CASSPRRRAGYTF. CDR3 DNA sequence: TGTGCCAGCAGCCCAAGACGCAGGGCGGGCTACACCTTC.

V and J are TRBV5-6 and TRBJ1-3; D gene uncertain. Trimming took 1 base from V and 0 from J, leaving 8 bases between them. The CDR3 spans 15 residues. Germline values: CDR1 SGHDT, CDR2 YYEEEE. DNA of the CDR3: TGTGCCAGCAGCTTGCCAGGCGCCTCTGGAAACACCATATATTTT. It specifies CASSLPGASGNTIYF.

This CDR3 is CASSSYGGANTGELFF. CDR3 bases: TGTGCCAGCAGCTCATACGGGGGGGCGAACACCGGGGAGCTGTTTTTT. The chain is built from TRBV7-3 and TRBJ2-2; TRBD2 matches at 8 bases. Trimming took 4 bases from V and 0 from J; bases not matched to a gene: 4. CDR1 and CDR2 from the germline V gene are SGHTA and FQGTGA. CDR3 length: 16 residues.

V gene TRBV18 combines with J gene TRBJ2-1, with 9 bases identical to TRBD1. Trimming cost V 3 bases and J 9 bases; bases outside gene matches: 9. CDR3 length: 15 residues. In germline, CDR1 is KGHSH, CDR2 LQKENI. This chain's CDR3 is CASSPPGTGYPEQFF. Written as DNA, the CDR3 is TGTGCCAGCTCACCCCCGGGGACAGGGTATCCTGAGCAGTTCTTC. The full variable domain, completed using reference TRBV18 and TRBJ2-1, is NAGVMQNPRHLVRRRGQEARLRCSPMKGHSHVYWYRQLPEEGLKFMVYLQKENIIDESGMPKERFSAEFPKEGPSILRIQQVVRGDSAAYFCASSPPGTGYPEQFFGPGTRLTVL.

This clone has more than one count but fewer than ten. V and J are TRBV5-1 and TRBJ1-3; D is uncertain. Per the germline V gene, CDR1 is SGHRS and CDR2 is YFSETQ. Trimming took 4 bases from V and 0 from J, leaving 14 bases between them. CDR3 size: 16 residues. Here the CDR3 reads CASSVQPTRSGNTIYF. For the CDR3, the DNA is TGCGCCAGCAGCGTACAGCCAACCCGCTCTGGAAACACCATATATTTT.

The genes are TRBV29-1 and TRBJ1-2; TRBD1 matches at 9 bases. With V trimmed by 5 bases and J by 7 bases, 5 bases remained unmatched. Germline V gene sequence: CDR1 SQVTM, CDR2 ANQGSEA. The CDR3 has 12 residues. The CDR3: CSVTRDRAGYTF. CDR3 bases: TGCAGCGTTACCCGGGACAGGGCTGGCTACACCTTC.

The V call is TRBV11-2, the J call TRBJ1-1; 7 bases align to TRBD1. Germline V CDR1 and CDR2: SGHAT, FQNNGV. Germline trimming cut 5 bases from V and 4 bases from J; bases unmatched to any gene: 10. The CDR3 extends over 15 amino acids. In DNA, the CDR3 is TGTGCCAGCAGCCCAAGGACAGGTGGGACCACTGAAGCTTTCTTT. It yields the protein CASSPRTGGTTEAFF. Full variable domain (rest looked up from reference TRBV11-2 and TRBJ1-1): EAGVAQSPRYKIIEKRQSVAFWCNPISGHATLYWYQQILGQGPKLLIQFQNNGVVDDSQLPKDRFSAERLKGVDSTLKIQPAKLEDSAVYLCASSPRTGGTTEAFFGQGTRLTVV.

This clone turned up a few times. The J gene is TRBJ2-3, the V gene TRBV6-2 or TRBV6-3, with 9 bases that match TRBD1. This CDR3 is 16 amino acids long. Germline loops: CDR1 MNHEY, CDR2 SVGEGT. After removal of 5 bases from V and 0 bases from J, the junction contained 6 bases not matched to a gene. The CDR3 coding sequence is TGTGCCAGCAGTCGGGGGGACAGGGCTAGCACAGATACGCAGTATTTT. Translated, it gives CASSRGDRASTDTQYF.

Worth noting for this clone: Distinct nucleotide sequences in the sample also encode this CDR3. CDR3 protein: CASSPGTGGTDTQYF. The CDR3 DNA sequence: TGTGCCAGTAGCCCCGGGACAGGGGGCACAGATACGCAGTATTTT. The V gene is TRBV19, the J gene TRBJ2-3; 10 bases match TRBD1. Per germline, CDR1 LNHDA and CDR2 SQIVND (reference sequence). The length of the CDR3 is 15 residues. Losses at the gene ends were 6 bases for V and 1 base for J; bases not matched to a gene: 4.

This clone has just one count. The genes are TRBV19 and TRBJ1-1; 7 positions agree with TRBD1. V shed 7 bases, J shed 9 bases, and the junction held 11 bases outside the gene matches. The CDR3 spans 13 residues. Germline values: CDR1 LNHDA, CDR2 SQIVND (reference sequence). In DNA form, the CDR3 reads TGTGCCAGTATCCGACAGGGTCGGACTAAAGCTTTCTTT. It specifies CASIRQGRTKAFF.

The CDR3 DNA reads as TGTGCCAGCAGCTTAACCAGAAAGAACACTGAAGCTTTCTTT. Protein: CASSLTRKNTEAFF. The rearrangement joins TRBV11-2 to TRBJ1-1; D call uncertain. This CDR3 contains 14 residues. The germline CDR1 and CDR2 sequences are SGHAT and FQNNGV. The V end was cut by 2 bases, the J end by 1 base, with 8 bases between.